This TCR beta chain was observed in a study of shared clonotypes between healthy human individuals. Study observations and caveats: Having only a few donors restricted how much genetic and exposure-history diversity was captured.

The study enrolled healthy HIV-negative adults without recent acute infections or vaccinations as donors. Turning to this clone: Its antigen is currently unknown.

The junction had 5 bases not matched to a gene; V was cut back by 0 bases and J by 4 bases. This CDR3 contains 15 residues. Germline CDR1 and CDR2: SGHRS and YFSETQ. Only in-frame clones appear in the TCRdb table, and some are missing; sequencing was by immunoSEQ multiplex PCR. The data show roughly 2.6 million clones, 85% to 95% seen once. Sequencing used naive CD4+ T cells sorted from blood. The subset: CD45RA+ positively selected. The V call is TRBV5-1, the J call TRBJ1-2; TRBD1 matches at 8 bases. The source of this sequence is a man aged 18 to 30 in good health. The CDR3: CASSLASGGTYGYTF. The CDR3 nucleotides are TGCGCCAGCAGCTTGGCGTCAGGGGGCACCTATGGCTACACCTTC.